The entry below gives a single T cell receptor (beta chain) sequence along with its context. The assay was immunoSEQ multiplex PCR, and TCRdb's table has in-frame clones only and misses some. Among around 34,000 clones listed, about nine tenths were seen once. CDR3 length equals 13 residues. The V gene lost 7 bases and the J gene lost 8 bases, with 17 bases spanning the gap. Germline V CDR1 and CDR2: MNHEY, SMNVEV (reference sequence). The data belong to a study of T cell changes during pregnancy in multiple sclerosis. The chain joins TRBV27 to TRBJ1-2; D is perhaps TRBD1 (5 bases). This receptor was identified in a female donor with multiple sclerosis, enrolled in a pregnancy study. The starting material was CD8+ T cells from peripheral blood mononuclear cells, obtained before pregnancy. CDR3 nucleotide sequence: TGTGCCAGCACCCCAATAGGGGAGGAGGGCTACACCTTC. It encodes CASTPIGEEGYTF.